Shown below are 4 T cell receptor beta chains from a single sample sequenced in a study of cytomegalovirus exposure and HLA in healthy donors. Amplification used 60 Vbeta primers and 13 Jbeta primers. Some clones are missing from TCRdb's copy, which holds only in-frame ones; the method was immunoSEQ multiplex PCR. Counted here are 150,000 to 200,000 clones, 70% to 90% occurring once; the ten biggest clones make up 4.8%. Material: PBMCs. The receptors stem from a girl aged 10-17 years in good health and CMV-seropositive.

The CDR3 DNA is TGTGCCAGCAGCCGGCGGGGGACAGGGGAGGTGAATGAGCAGTTCTTC. This codes for CASSRRGTGEVNEQFF. The chain recombines TRBV11-2 with TRBJ2-1; 10 bases map to TRBD1. Unmatched junction bases numbered 11, after V lost 5 bases and J lost 7 bases. The length of the CDR3 is 16 residues. CDR1 is SGHAT, CDR2 FQNNGV, per germline.

This chain links TRBV10-1 with TRBJ2-7; D uncertain. The CDR3 totals 12 residues. Trimming took off 3 bases at V and 6 bases at J, with 9 bases between the two ends. Germline lookup yields CDR1 WNHNN and CDR2 SYGVQD (reference sequence). DNA of the CDR3: TGCGCCAGCAGTGACGTGACAAGCGAGCAGTACTTC. As protein: CASSDVTSEQYF.

The chain is built from TRBV27 and TRBJ2-3, with 9 bases lining up with TRBD2. Trimming took 5 bases from V and 3 from J; bases not matched to a gene: 12. The CDR3 is 17 amino acids. Germline-derived CDR1 and CDR2 are MNHEY and SMNVEV (reference sequence). CDR3 sequence (DNA): TGTGCCAGCAGTCTACACTTTGCGGGGGGGAGAACAGATACGCAGTATTTT. Its protein is CASSLHFAGGRTDTQYF.

The V call is TRBV5-6, the J call TRBJ1-1; TRBD1 aligns across 7 bases. This CDR3 has 16 amino acids. CDR1 is SGHDT and CDR2 is YYEEEE in the germline V gene. Trimming took 1 base from V and 3 from J; bases not matched to a gene: 9. The CDR3 coding sequence is TGTGCCAGCAGCTTGCACCGTTCAGGGGGGTACACTGAAGCTTTCTTT. Residues: CASSLHRSGGYTEAFF.